This is a list of T cell receptor beta chains from one sample in a study of blood T cell repertoires in COVID-19. Clones were sequenced by immunoSEQ multiplex PCR, and TCRdb holds only the in-frame ones, with some missing. The sample holds roughly 200,000 clones; approximately 90% are singletons and the top ten take approximately 6.2%. Sequenced input: peripheral blood. The source is a man aged 60 to 69 who had recovered from COVID-19. The CDR3 runs from the conserved cysteine through the conserved F or W. The D gene is left open where the match is weak. Expanded clones get a size class; other rows say once, few or many, or leave the size out.

V gene	clone size	J gene	D gene	CDR3 DNA	CDR3 protein
TRBV5-4	-	TRBJ1-1	-	TGTGCCAGCAGACCCAGGGGCAACACTGAAGCTTTCTTT	CASRPRGNTEAFF
TRBV3-1/TRBV3-2	-	TRBJ1-5	-	TGTGCCAGCAGCCCAGGACACGATAGCAATCAGCCCCAGCATTTT	CASSPGHDSNQPQHF
TRBV27	-	TRBJ1-3	TRBD1	TGTGCCAGCAGAGGCAGGGGGCGCGGAAGTGGAAACACCATATATTTT	CASRGRGRGSGNTIYF
TRBV5-6	-	TRBJ1-4	-	TGTGCCAGCAGCTTCGGGACAACTAATGAAAAACTGTTTTTT	CASSFGTTNEKLFF
TRBV27	-	TRBJ2-7	TRBD2	TGTGCCAGCAGCGCCCGAGCGGGAGGGAGCTCCTACGAGCAGTACTTC	CASSARAGGSSYEQYF
TRBV10-2	-	TRBJ2-1	TRBD2	TGCGCCAGCAGTGAGGCCCTAGCGGGGTACTACAATGAGCAGTTCTTC	CASSEALAGYYNEQFF
TRBV24-1	-	TRBJ2-1	-	TGTGCCGTAGGGGACTCTGGCTACAATGAGCAGTTCTTC	CAVGDSGYNEQFF
TRBV7-6	few	TRBJ1-1	-	TGTGCCAGCAGCTTAGGGCGGGGAGGTTACACTGAAGCTTTCTTT	CASSLGRGGYTEAFF
TRBV7-2	few	TRBJ1-1	-	TGTGCCAGCAGCGGTACAGGGAATTTGAACACTGAAGCTTTCTTT	CASSGTGNLNTEAFF
TRBV27	-	TRBJ2-2	-	TGTGCCAGCACCCCCAGAGGACTTCATAAAGAAGACACCGGGGAGCTGTTTTTT	CASTPRGLHKEDTGELFF
TRBV9	-	TRBJ2-1	TRBD2	TGTGCCAGCAGCCCGTCGGGACTAGCCCATGAGCAGTTCTTC	CASSPSGLAHEQFF
TRBV18	-	TRBJ1-1	-	TGTGCCAGCTCCAACAACGCGGGGATGAACACTGAAGCTTTCTTT	CASSNNAGMNTEAFF
TRBV5-1	-	TRBJ1-5	TRBD1	TGCGCCAGCAGCTTAGGACAGGACAATCAGCCCCAGCATTTT	CASSLGQDNQPQHF
TRBV6-5	-	TRBJ1-2	-	TGTGCCAGCAGTTTCCGGGAGGGAGGCTACACCTTC	CASSFREGGYTF
TRBV12-3/TRBV12-4	-	TRBJ2-5	TRBD1	TGTGCCAGCAGGACGACAGGGCTAGAGACCCAGTACTTC	CASRTTGLETQYF
TRBV18	-	TRBJ1-4	-	TGTGCCAGCTCACCGCAGGGGCGTAATGAAAAACTGTTTTTT	CASSPQGRNEKLFF
TRBV18	-	TRBJ1-3	-	TGTGCCAGCTCACCCGTTACAGGGACTGGAAACACCATATATTTT	CASSPVTGTGNTIYF
TRBV29-1	-	TRBJ2-5	TRBD1	TGCAGCGTTGAAGGACAGGGACAAGAGACCCAGTACTTC	CSVEGQGQETQYF
TRBV19	-	TRBJ2-7	TRBD1	TGTGCCACCGGAGGACAGGGGGCCTACGAGCAGTACTTC	CATGGQGAYEQYF
TRBV30	-	TRBJ1-5	-	TGTGCCTGGAGTGGGGCCGTGAATCAGCCCCAGCATTTT	CAWSGAVNQPQHF
TRBV12-3/TRBV12-4	-	TRBJ2-1	-	TGTGCCAGCAGGCCAGGGTCCTACAATGAGCAGTTCTTC	CASRPGSYNEQFF
TRBV7-6	once	TRBJ1-5	-	TGTGCCAGCAGCTTAGCGGGGGGGGAGGGTCAGCCCCAGCATTTT	CASSLAGGEGQPQHF
TRBV19	-	TRBJ1-1	-	TGTGCCAGTAGTCTGGGGCAGGGGCAACCTCTTGAAGCTTTCTTT	CASSLGQGQPLEAFF
TRBV6-5	-	TRBJ2-6	-	TGTGCCAGCAGCTTACAGGGAACTGGGGCCAACGTCCTGACTTTC	CASSLQGTGANVLTF
TRBV7-3	-	TRBJ2-5	-	TGTGCCAGCAGCCAGGGCGGACAAGAGACCCAGTACTTC	CASSQGGQETQYF
TRBV14	-	TRBJ2-1	-	TGTGCCAGCAGCCTCAGGGGATGGGAAGAAAATGAGCAGTTCTTC	CASSLRGWEENEQFF
TRBV19	-	TRBJ1-1	-	TGTGCCAGTAATTATCCCAACGGGGGTGAAGCTTTCTTT	CASNYPNGGEAFF
TRBV5-4	-	TRBJ1-1	-	TGTGCTTGCGGGAAGAGGGACACTGAAGCTTTCTTT	CACGKRDTEAFF
TRBV14	-	TRBJ1-1	TRBD1	TGTGCCAGCAGCCTTAGGACAGGGATGAACACTGAAGCTTTCTTT	CASSLRTGMNTEAFF
TRBV5-5	few	TRBJ2-6	-	TGTGCCAGCAGCGCAGGCCCTCCTGGGGCCAACGTCCTGACTTTC	CASSAGPPGANVLTF
TRBV20-1	-	TRBJ2-7	-	TGCAGTGCTAGCGGGGACGAGCAGTACTTC	CSASGDEQYF
TRBV5-1	-	TRBJ1-6	TRBD1	TGCGCCAGCAGCCCCGGGACAGGGTATAATTCACCCCTCCACTTT	CASSPGTGYNSPLHF
TRBV5-1	few	TRBJ1-6	-	TGCGCCAGCAGCTTGTCCCCGGGTGATTCACCCCTCCACTTT	CASSLSPGDSPLHF
TRBV5-1	-	TRBJ1-2	TRBD1	TGCGCCAGCAGCGACACAGGGGGGTATGGCTACACCTTC	CASSDTGGYGYTF
TRBV9	-	TRBJ1-1	TRBD1	TGTGCCAGCAGCGAGAAGACAGGGCTCTTCACTGAAGCTTTCTTT	CASSEKTGLFTEAFF
TRBV2	-	TRBJ1-1	-	TGTGCCAGCAGTGAATATGCGGGGCCTAACACTGAAGCTTTCTTT	CASSEYAGPNTEAFF
TRBV14	few	TRBJ1-2	-	TGTGCCAGCAGCCAAGATTACGGGGGGCGCGGCTACACCTTC	CASSQDYGGRGYTF
TRBV27	-	TRBJ2-5	TRBD2	TGTGCCAGCAGCCCCCGGTGGACTAGCGGGCCCCGCCAAGAGACCCAGTACTTC	CASSPRWTSGPRQETQYF
TRBV9	-	TRBJ2-1	TRBD2	TGTGCCAGCAGCGTACGGGGGGTCTTCTACAATGAGCAGTTCTTC	CASSVRGVFYNEQFF
TRBV6-5	once	TRBJ2-7	-	TGTGCCAGCAGTTTCTACAGGATCAACTACGAGCAGTACTTC	CASSFYRINYEQYF
TRBV29-1	-	TRBJ1-1	-	TGCAGCGTTGGATCGGACACTGAAGCTTTCTTT	CSVGSDTEAFF
TRBV27	-	TRBJ1-1	-	TGTGCCAGCACCCGTGGCCCCAACACTGAAGCTTTCTTT	CASTRGPNTEAFF
TRBV7-2	once	TRBJ2-7	TRBD2	TGTGCCAGCAGTACCTCCCTTAGCGGGGGGGCCTACGAGCAGTACTTC	CASSTSLSGGAYEQYF
TRBV15	-	TRBJ2-7	TRBD1	TGTGCCACCAGCAGGGAGCAAGGGGGCCGCATTCTCTACGAGCAGTACTTC	CATSREQGGRILYEQYF
TRBV15	-	TRBJ1-5	-	TGTGCCACCAGCCGCCCCATGGGGGCAGCGAGGCAGCCCCAGCATTTT	CATSRPMGAARQPQHF
TRBV7-9	-	TRBJ2-7	-	TGTGCCAGCAGCTTAGTGGCAGGGTCCGAGCAGTACTTC	CASSLVAGSEQYF